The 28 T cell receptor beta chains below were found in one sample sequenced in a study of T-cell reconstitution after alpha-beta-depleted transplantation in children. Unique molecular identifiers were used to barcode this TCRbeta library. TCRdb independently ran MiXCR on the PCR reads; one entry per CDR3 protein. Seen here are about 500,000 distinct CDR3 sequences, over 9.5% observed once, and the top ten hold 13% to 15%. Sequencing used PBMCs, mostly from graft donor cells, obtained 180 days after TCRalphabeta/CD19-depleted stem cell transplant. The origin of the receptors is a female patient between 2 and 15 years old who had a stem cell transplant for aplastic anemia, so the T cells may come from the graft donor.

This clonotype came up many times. Here the CDR3 DNA reads TGTGCCACCAGCAGAGAAGGTTCTGGGGCGCAGTACGTC. Encoded protein: CATSREGSGAQYV. The chain couples TRBV15 to TRBJ2-7; weak D call: TRBD1 (5 bases). The germline V gene has CDR1 LNHNV and CDR2 YYDKDF (reference sequence). V lost 0 bases and J 9 bases, leaving 12 bases between the germline ends. The CDR3 loop spans 13 amino acids.

The CDR3: CASSDRGFQGETQYF. CDR3 coding DNA: TGTGCCAGCAGTGACCGCGGTTTCCAAGGGGAGACCCAGTACTTC. This rearrangement joins TRBV25-1 to TRBJ2-5; D not resolved. Trimming cost V 3 bases and J 5 bases, with 16 bases left between them. Germline CDR1 and CDR2: MGHDK and SYGVNS. The CDR3 is made up of 15 amino acids.

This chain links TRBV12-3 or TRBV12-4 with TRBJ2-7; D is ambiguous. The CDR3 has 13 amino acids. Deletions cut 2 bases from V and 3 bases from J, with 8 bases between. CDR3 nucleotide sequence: TGTGCCAGCAGTTTAAACTATGTCTACGAGCAGTACGTC. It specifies CASSLNYVYEQYV.

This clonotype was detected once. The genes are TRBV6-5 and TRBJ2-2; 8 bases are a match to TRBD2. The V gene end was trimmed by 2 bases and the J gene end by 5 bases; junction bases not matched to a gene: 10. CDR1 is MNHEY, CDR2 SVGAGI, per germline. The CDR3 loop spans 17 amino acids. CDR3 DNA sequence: TGTGCCAGCAGTTACAGGGGAGCGGGAGTAGGAACCGGGGAGCTGTTTTTT. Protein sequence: CASSYRGAGVGTGELFF.

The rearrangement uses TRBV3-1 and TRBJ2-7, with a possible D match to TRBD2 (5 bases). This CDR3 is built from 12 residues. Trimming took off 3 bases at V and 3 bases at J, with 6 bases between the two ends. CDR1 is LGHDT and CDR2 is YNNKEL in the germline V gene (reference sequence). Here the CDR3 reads CASSHGIYEQYF. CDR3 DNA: TGTGCCAGCAGCCACGGGATCTACGAGCAGTACTTC.

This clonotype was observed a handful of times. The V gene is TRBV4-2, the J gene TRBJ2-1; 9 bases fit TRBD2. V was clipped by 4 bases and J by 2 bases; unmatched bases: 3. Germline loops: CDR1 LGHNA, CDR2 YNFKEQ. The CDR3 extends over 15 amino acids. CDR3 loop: CASSLAGEAYNEQFF. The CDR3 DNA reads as TGTGCCAGCAGCCTAGCGGGAGAGGCCTACAATGAGCAGTTCTTC.

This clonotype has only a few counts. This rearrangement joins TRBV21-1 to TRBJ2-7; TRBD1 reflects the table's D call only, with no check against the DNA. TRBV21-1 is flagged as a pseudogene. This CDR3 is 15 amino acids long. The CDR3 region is CASGEEDREVDEQYV. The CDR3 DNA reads TGTGCCAGCGGAGAGGAGGACAGGGAGGTGGACGAGCAGTACGTC.

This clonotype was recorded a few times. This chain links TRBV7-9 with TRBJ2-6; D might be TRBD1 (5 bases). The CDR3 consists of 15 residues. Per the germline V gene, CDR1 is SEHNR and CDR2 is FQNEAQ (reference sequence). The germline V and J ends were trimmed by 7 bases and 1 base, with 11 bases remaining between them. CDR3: CASTARESGANVLTF. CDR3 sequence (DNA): TGTGCCAGCACCGCCAGGGAATCTGGGGCCAACGTCCTGACTTTC.

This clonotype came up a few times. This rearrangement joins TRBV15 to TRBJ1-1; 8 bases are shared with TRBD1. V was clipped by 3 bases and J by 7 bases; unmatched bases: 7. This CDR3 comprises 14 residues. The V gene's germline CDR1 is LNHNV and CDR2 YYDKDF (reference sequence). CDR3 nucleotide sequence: TGTGCCACCAGCAGGGTGGACAGGGCAGATGAAGCTTTCTTT. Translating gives CATSRVDRADEAFF.

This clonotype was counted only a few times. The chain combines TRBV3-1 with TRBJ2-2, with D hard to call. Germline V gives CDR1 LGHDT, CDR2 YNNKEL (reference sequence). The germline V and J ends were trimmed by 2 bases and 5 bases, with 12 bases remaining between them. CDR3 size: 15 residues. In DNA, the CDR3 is TGTGCCAGCAGCCAACCAGGACCTCGGACCGGGGAGCTGTTTTTT. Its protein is CASSQPGPRTGELFF.

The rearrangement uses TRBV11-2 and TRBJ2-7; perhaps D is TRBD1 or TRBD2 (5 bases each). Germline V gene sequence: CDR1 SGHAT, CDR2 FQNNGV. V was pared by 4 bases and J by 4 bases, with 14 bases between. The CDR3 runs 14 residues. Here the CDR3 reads CASSSPPGPYEQYF. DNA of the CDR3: TGTGCCAGCAGCTCCCCCCCGGGACCTTACGAGCAGTACTTC.

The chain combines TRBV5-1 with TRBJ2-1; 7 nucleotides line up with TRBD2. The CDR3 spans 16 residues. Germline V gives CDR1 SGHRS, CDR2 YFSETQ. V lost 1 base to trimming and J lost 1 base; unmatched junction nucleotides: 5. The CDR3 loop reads CASSLWGGESYNEQFF. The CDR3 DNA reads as TGCGCCAGCAGCTTGTGGGGGGGGGAGTCCTACAATGAGCAGTTCTTC.

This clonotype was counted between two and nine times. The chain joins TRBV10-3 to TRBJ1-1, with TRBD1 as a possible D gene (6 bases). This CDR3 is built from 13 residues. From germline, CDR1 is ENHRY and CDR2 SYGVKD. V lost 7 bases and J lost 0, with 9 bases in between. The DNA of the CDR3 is TGTGCCATCAAGGACAGCTTGAACACTGAAGCTTTCTTT. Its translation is CAIKDSLNTEAFF.

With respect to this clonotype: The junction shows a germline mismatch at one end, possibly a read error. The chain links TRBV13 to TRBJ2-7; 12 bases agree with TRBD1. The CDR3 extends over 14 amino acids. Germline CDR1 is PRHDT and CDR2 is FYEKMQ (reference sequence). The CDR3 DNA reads TGTGCCAGCAGCGGGACAGGGGGCTCCCACGAGCAGTACTTC. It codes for CASSGTGGSHEQYF.

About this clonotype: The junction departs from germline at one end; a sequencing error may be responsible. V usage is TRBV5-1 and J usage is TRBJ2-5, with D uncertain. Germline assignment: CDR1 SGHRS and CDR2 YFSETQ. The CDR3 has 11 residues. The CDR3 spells CASSFLETEYF. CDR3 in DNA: TGCGCCAGCAGCTTTTTGGAGACCGAGTACTTC.

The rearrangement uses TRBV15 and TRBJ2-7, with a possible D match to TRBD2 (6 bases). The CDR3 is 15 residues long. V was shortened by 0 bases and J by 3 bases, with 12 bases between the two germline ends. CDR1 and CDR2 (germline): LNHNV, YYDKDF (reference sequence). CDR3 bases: TGTGCCACCAGCAGAGATGCGGGACGGAGCTACGAGCAGTACGTC. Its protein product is CATSRDAGRSYEQYV.

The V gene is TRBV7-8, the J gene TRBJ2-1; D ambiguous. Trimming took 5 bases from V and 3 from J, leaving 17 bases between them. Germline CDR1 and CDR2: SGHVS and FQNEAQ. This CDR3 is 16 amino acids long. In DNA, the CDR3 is TGTGCCAGCAGCCTGGGTGTGGAGCCCGACTACAATGAGCAGTTCTTC. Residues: CASSLGVEPDYNEQFF.

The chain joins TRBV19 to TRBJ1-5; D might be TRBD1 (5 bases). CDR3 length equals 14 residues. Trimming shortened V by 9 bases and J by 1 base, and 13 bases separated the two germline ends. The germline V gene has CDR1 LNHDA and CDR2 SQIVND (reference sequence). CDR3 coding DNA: TGTGCCAGCACCCCAGGGTACAGCAATCAGCCCCAGCATTTT. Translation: CASTPGYSNQPQHF.

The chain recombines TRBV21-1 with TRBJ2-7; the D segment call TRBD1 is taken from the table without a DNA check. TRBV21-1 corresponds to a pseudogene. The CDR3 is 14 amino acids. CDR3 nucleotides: TGTGCCAGCAGCAAATGGGCGGCTACCTACGAGCAGTACGTC. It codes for CASSKWAATYEQYV.

The CDR3 DNA is TGTGCCAGCTCACCCCCCTCCGTAACCGGGGAGCTGTTTTTT. It is translated as CASSPPSVTGELFF. V and J are TRBV18 and TRBJ2-2; unclear D gene. The CDR3 runs to 14 residues. V was clipped by 3 bases and J by 5 bases, with 10 bases between them. Germline CDR1 KGHSH, CDR2 LQKENI.

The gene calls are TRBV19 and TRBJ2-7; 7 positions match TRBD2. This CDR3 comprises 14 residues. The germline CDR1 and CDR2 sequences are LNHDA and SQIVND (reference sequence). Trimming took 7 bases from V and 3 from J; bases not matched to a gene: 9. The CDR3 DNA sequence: TGTGCCAGTAAGGAGCGGGGACCCCTCTACGAGCAGTACTTC. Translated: CASKERGPLYEQYF.

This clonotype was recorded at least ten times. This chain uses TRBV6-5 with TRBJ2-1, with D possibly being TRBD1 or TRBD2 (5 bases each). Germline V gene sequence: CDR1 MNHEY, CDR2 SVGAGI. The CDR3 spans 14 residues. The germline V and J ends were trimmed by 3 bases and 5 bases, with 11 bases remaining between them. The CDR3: CASSYWDGNNEQFF. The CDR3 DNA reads TGTGCCAGCAGTTATTGGGACGGGAACAATGAGCAGTTCTTC.

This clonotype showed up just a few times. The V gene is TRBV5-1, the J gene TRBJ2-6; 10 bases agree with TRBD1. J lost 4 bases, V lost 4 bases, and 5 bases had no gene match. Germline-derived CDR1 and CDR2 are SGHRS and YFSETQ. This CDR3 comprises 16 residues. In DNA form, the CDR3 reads TGCGCCAGCAGCGGGGGACAGGGGTGGGGGGCCAACGTCCTGACTTTC. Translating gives CASSGGQGWGANVLTF.

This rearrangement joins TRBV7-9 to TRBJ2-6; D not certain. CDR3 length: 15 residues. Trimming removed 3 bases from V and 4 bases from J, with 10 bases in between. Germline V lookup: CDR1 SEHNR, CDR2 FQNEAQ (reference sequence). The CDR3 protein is CASSFDVAGANVLTF. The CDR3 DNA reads TGTGCCAGCAGCTTTGACGTGGCCGGGGCCAACGTCCTGACTTTC.

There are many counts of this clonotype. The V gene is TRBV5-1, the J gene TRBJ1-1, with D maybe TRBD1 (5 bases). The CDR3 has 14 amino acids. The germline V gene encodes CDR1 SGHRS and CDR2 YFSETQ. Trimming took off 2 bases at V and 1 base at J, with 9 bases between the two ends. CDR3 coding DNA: TGCGCCAGCAGCTTCTTTGGGACGAACACTGAAGCTTTCTTT. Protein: CASSFFGTNTEAFF. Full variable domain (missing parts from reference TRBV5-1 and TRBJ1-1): KAGVTQTPRYLIKTRGQQVTLSCSPISGHRSVSWYQQTPGQGLQFLFEYFSETQRNKGNFPGRFSGRQFSNSRSEMNVSTLELGDSALYLCASSFFGTNTEAFFGQGTRLTVV.

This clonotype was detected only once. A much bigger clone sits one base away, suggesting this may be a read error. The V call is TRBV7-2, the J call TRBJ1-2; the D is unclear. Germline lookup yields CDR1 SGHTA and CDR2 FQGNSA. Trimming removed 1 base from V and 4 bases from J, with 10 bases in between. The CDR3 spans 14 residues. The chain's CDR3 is CASSLGFWGYGYTF. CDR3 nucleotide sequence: TGTGCCAGCAGCTTAGGGTTCTGGGGCTATGGCTACACCTTC.

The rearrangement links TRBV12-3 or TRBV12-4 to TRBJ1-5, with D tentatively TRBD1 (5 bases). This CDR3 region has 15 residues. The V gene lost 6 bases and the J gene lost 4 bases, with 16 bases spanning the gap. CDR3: CASRLRVSANQPQHF. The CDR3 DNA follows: TGTGCCAGCAGGCTCAGGGTTTCCGCAAATCAGCCCCAGCATTTT.

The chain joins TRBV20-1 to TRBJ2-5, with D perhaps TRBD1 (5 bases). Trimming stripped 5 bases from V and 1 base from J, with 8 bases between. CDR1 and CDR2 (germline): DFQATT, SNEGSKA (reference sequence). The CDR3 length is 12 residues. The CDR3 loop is CSAGQIQETQYF. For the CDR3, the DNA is TGCAGTGCTGGACAAATCCAAGAGACCCAGTACTTC.